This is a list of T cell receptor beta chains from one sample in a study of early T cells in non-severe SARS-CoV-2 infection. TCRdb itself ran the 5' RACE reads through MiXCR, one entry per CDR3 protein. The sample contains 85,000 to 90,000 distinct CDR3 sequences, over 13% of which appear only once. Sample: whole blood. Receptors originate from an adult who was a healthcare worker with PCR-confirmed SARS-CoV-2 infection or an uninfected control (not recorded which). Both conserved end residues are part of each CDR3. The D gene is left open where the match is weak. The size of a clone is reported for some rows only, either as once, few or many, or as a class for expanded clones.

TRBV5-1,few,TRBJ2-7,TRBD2,CASSLGLAGVVSYEQYF,TGCGCCAGCAGCTTGGGACTAGCGGGAGTGGTATCCTACGAGCAGTACTTC
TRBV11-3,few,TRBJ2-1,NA,CASSLGVTELYNEQFF,TGTGCCAGCAGCTTAGGGGTGACGGAACTCTACAATGAGCAGTTCTTC
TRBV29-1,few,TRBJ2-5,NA,CSVLDGYGETQYF,TGCAGCGTGCTTGACGGGTATGGAGAGACCCAGTACTTC
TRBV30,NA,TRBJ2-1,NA,CAGSGSYNEQFF,TGTGCCGGCTCGGGTTCCTACAATGAGCAGTTCTTC
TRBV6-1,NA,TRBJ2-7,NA,CASSEETFVTYEQYF,TGTGCCAGCAGTGAAGAGACCTTTGTAACCTACGAGCAGTACTTC
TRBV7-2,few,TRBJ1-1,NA,CASSFDLNTEAFF,TGTGCCAGCAGCTTCGACCTGAACACTGAAGCTTTCTTT
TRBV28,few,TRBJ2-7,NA,CASSPDGYEQYF,TGTGCCAGCAGCCCCGACGGGTACGAGCAGTACTTC
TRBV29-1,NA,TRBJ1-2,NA,CSVEAGRHGYTF,TGCAGCGTTGAAGCGGGGAGGCATGGCTACACCTTC
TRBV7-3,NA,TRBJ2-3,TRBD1,CASSLTRDRGTDTQYF,TGTGCCAGCAGCCTGACCCGGGACAGGGGCACAGATACGCAGTATTTT
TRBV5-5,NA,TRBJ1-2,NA,CASSTSRPDYGYTF,TGTGCCAGCAGCACAAGTCGGCCAGACTATGGCTACACCTTC
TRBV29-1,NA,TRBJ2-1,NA,CSVATPKGQFF,TGCAGCGTTGCGACTCCTAAAGGGCAGTTCTTC
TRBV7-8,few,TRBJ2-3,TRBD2,CASSLRVMGGRTDTQYF,TGTGCCAGCAGCTTACGGGTTATGGGCGGGAGGACAGATACGCAGTATTTT
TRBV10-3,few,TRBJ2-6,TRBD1,CAIRSGTGVRPTGANVLTF,TGTGCCATCAGGTCCGGGACAGGGGTCCGACCGACGGGGGCCAACGTCCTGACTTTC
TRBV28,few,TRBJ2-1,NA,CASSLIAGSSYNEQFF,TGTGCCAGCAGTTTAATCGCCGGAAGCTCCTACAATGAGCAGTTCTTC
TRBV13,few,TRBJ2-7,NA,CASSSRQTSYEQYF,TGTGCCAGCAGCTCCCGACAGACCTCCTACGAGCAGTACTTC
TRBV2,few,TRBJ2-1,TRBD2,CASTGTSGLNEQFF,TGTGCCAGCACGGGGACTAGCGGGCTAAATGAGCAGTTCTTC
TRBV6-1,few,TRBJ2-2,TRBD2,CASMGLAGANTGELFF,TGTGCCAGCATGGGACTAGCGGGAGCTAACACCGGGGAGCTGTTTTTT
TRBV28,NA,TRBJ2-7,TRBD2,CASSTIGGSSSYEQYF,TGTGCCAGCAGTACCATCGGCGGGAGTTCTTCCTACGAGCAGTACTTC
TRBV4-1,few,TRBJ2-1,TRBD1,CASSQDGQVLEQFF,TGCGCCAGCAGCCAAGATGGACAGGTTCTTGAGCAGTTCTTC
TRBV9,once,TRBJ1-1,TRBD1,CASSVTGRNTEAFF,TGTGCCAGCAGCGTGACAGGGAGGAACACTGAAGCTTTCTTT
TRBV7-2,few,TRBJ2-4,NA,CASSSPLAKNIQYF,TGTGCCAGCAGCTCCCCCCTAGCCAAAAACATTCAGTACTTC
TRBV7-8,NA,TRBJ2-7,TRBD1,CASNRDRGTYEQYF,TGTGCCAGCAACCGGGACAGGGGGACCTACGAGCAGTACTTC
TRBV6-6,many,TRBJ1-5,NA,CASSPGHPSNQPQHF,TGTGCCAGCAGCCCGGGACACCCTAGCAATCAGCCCCAGCATTTT
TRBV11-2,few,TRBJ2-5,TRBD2,CASSLGAGGTQETQYF,TGTGCCAGCAGCTTAGGCGCGGGGGGAACTCAAGAGACCCAGTACTTC
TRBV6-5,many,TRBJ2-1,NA,CASSYSADSHYYNEQFF,TGTGCCAGCAGTTACTCGGCAGACTCACACTACTACAATGAGCAGTTCTTC
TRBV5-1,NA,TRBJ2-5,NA,CASSLEGPHRRTQETQYF,TGCGCCAGCAGCTTGGAAGGCCCCCACAGGAGAACGCAAGAGACCCAGTACTTC
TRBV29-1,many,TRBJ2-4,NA,CSVGSNGENIQYF,TGCAGCGTTGGATCTAACGGGGAAAACATTCAGTACTTC
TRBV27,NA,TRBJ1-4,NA,CASSSRMAPVEKLFF,TGTGCCAGCAGTTCCCGTATGGCTCCCGTGGAAAAACTGTTTTTT
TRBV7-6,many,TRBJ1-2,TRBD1,CASGALGGGGYTF,TGTGCCAGCGGAGCTCTAGGGGGCGGCGGCTACACCTTC
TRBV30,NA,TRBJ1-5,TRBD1,CAWTGGWNQPQHF,TGTGCCTGGACAGGGGGCTGGAATCAGCCCCAGCATTTT
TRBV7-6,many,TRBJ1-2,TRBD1,CASSRGGQGLIGGYTF,TGTGCCAGCAGCCGAGGGGGACAGGGGTTAATTGGAGGCTACACCTTC